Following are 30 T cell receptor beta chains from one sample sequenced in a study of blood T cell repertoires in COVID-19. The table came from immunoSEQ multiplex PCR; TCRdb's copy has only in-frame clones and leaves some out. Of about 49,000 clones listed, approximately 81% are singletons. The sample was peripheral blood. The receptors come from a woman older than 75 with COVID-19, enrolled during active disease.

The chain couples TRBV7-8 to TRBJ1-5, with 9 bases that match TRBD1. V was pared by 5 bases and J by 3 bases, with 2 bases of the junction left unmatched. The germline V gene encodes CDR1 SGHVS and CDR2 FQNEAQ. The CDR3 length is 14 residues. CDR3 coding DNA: TGTGCCAGCAGCGGGACAGGGTCCAATCAGCCCCAGCATTTT. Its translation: CASSGTGSNQPQHF. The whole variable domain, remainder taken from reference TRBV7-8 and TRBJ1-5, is GAGVSQSPRYKVAKRGQDVALRCDPISGHVSLFWYQQALGQGPEFLTYFQNEAQLDKSGLPSDRFFAERPEGSVSTLKIQRTQQEDSAVYLCASSGTGSNQPQHFGDGTRLSIL.

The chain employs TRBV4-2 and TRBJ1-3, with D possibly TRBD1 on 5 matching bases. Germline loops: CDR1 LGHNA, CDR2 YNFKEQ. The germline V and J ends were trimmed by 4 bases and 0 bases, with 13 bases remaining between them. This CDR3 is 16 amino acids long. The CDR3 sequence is CASSLMGGVSGNTIYF. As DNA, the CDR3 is TGTGCCAGCAGCCTAATGGGGGGGGTCTCTGGAAACACCATATATTTT.

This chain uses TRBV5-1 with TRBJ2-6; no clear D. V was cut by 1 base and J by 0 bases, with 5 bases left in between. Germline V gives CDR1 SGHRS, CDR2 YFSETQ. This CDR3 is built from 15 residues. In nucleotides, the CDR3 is TGCGCCAGCAGCTTGACACCCTCTGGGGCCAACGTCCTGACTTTC. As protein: CASSLTPSGANVLTF.

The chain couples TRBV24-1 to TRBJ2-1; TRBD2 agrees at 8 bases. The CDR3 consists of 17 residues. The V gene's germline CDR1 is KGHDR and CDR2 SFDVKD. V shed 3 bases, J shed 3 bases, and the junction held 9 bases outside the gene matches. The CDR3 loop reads CATSDPGGGNDYNEQFF. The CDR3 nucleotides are TGTGCCACCAGTGATCCGGGAGGGGGGAACGACTACAATGAGCAGTTCTTC.

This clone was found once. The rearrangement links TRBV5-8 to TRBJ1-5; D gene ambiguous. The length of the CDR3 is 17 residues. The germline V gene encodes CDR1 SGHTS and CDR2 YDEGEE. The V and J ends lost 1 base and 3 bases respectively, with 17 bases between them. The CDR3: CASSLWEAADNNQPQHF. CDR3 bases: TGTGCCAGCAGCTTGTGGGAGGCGGCCGACAACAATCAGCCCCAGCATTTT. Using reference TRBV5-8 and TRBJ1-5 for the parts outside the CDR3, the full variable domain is EAGVTQSPTHLIKTRGQQATLRCSPISGHTSVYWYQQALGLGLQFLLWYDEGEERNRGNFPPRFSGRQFPNYSSELNVNALELEDSALYLCASSLWEAADNNQPQHFGDGTRLSIL.

In nucleotides, the CDR3 is TGTGCCAGCAGTGACGCGATATTGGGCTACACCTTC. Protein: CASSDAILGYTF. The chain carries TRBV6-4 and TRBJ1-2; the D is unclear. CDR1 and CDR2 from the germline V gene are MRHNA and SNTAGT. The CDR3 has 12 amino acids. Trimming shortened V by 2 bases and J by 8 bases, and 9 bases separated the two germline ends.

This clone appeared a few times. CDR3 amino acids: CASSLSAGARYEQYF. The CDR3 nucleotides read TGTGCCAGCAGCTTGAGTGCAGGGGCGCGTTACGAGCAGTACTTC. V gene TRBV5-6 combines with J gene TRBJ2-7; perhaps TRBD1 as D (6 bases). CDR1 SGHDT and CDR2 YYEEEE come from the germline V gene. There are 15 residues in the CDR3. V was trimmed by 1 base and J by 4 bases, leaving 15 bases between them.

For the CDR3, the DNA is TGTGCCAGCAGCTCGGGACAGCATATGAACACTGAAGCTTTCTTT. Translating gives CASSSGQHMNTEAFF. The genes are TRBV5-8 and TRBJ1-1, with 7 positions matching TRBD1. The CDR3 contains 15 residues. Per the germline V gene, CDR1 is SGHTS and CDR2 is YDEGEE. Trimming removed 3 bases from V and 0 bases from J; junction bases left unmatched: 5.

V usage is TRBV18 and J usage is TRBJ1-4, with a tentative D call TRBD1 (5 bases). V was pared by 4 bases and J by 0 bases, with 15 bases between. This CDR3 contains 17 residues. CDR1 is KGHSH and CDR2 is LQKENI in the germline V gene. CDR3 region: CASSLLGAIATNEKLFF. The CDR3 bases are TGTGCCAGCTCACTCCTAGGGGCGATTGCAACTAATGAAAAACTGTTTTTT.

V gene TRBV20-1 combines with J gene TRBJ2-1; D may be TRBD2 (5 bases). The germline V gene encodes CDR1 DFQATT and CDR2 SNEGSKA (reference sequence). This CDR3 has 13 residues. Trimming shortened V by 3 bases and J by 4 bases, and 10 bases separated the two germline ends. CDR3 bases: TGCAGTGCTAGTACTCCGGGATACAATGAGCAGTTCTTC. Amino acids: CSASTPGYNEQFF.

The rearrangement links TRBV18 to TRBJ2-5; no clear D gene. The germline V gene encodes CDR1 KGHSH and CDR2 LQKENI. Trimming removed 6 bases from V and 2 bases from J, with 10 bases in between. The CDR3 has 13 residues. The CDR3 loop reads CASSQVGQETQYF. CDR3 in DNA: TGTGCCAGCTCCCAGGTCGGTCAAGAGACCCAGTACTTC.

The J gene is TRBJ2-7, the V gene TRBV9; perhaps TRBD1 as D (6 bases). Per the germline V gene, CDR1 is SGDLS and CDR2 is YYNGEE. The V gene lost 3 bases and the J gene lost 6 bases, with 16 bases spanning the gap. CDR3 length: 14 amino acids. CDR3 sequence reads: CASSGRGTTSEQYF. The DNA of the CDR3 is TGTGCCAGCAGCGGGAGAGGGACAACGAGCGAGCAGTACTTC.

The CDR3: CASSLSGQGMNTIYF. DNA for the CDR3: TGTGCCAGCAGTTTATCGGGACAGGGGATGAACACCATATATTTT. The rearrangement links TRBV27 to TRBJ1-3; 10 bases are shared with TRBD1. Looked up from germline, CDR1 is MNHEY and CDR2 is SMNVEV (reference sequence). V gave up 0 bases and J gave up 7 bases; unmatched junction bases: 3. The CDR3 is 15 amino acids.

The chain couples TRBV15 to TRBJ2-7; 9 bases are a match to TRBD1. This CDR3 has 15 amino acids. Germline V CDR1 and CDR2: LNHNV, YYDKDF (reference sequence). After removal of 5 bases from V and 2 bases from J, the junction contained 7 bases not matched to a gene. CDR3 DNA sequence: TGTGCCACCAGCCGTCAACAGGGGGCTACCTACGAGCAGTACTTC. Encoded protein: CATSRQQGATYEQYF.

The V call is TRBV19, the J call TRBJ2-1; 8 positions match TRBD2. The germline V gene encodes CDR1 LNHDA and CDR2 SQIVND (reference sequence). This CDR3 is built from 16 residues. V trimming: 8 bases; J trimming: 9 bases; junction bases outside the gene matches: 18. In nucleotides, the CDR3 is TGTGCCAGTTGCAGGTCCAGCGGGAGTCAATCTAGTGAGCAGTTCTTC. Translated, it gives CASCRSSGSQSSEQFF.

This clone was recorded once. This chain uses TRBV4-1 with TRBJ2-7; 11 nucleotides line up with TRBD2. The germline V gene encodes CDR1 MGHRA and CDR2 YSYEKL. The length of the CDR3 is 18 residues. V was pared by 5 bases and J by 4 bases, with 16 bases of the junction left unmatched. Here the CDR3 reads CASSARGSGRALLYEQYF. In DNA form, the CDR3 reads TGCGCCAGCAGCGCCCGGGGTAGCGGGAGGGCCCTGTTATACGAGCAGTACTTC.

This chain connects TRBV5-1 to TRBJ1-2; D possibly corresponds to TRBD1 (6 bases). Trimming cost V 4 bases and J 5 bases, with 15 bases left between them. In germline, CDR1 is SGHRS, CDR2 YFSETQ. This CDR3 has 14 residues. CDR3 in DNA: TGCGCCAGCAGCATCGGGACACCGGAGTATGGCTACACCTTC. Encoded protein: CASSIGTPEYGYTF.

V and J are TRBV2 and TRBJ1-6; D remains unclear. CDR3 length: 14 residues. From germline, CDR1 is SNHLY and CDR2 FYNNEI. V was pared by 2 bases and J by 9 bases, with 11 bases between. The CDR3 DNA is TGTGCCAGCAGTGAAACAGCCTCAATTTCACCCCTCCACTTT. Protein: CASSETASISPLHF.

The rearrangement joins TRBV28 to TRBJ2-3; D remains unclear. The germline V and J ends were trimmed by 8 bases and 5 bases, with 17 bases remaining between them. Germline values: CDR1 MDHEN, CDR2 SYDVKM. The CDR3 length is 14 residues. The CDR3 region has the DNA TGTGCCAGCGTTACGATTGGGCGTAGAGATACGCAGTATTTT. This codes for CASVTIGRRDTQYF. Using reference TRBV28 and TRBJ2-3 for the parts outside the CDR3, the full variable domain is DVKVTQSSRYLVKRTGEKVFLECVQDMDHENMFWYRQDPGLGLRLIYFSYDVKMKEKGDIPEGYSVSREKKERFSLILESASTNQTSMYLCASVTIGRRDTQYFGPGTRLTVL.

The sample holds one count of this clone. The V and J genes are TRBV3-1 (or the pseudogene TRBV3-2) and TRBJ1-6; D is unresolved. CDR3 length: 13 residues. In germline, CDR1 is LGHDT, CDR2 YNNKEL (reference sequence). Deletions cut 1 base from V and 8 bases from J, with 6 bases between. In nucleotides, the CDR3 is TGTGCCAGCAGCCAAGGCAACTATTCACCCCTCCACTTT. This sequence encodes CASSQGNYSPLHF.

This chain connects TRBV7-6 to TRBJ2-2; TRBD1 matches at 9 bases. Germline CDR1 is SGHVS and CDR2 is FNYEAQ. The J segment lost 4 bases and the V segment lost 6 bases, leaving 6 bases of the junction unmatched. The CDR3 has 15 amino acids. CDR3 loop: CASRELTGGTGELFF. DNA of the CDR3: TGTGCCAGCAGGGAATTGACAGGGGGCACCGGGGAGCTGTTTTTT.

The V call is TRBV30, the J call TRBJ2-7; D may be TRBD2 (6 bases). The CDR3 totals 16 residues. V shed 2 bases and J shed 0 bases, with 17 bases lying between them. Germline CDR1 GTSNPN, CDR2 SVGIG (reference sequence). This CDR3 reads CAWSPPELAYSYEQYF. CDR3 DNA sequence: TGTGCCTGGAGTCCCCCAGAACTAGCTTACTCCTACGAGCAGTACTTC.

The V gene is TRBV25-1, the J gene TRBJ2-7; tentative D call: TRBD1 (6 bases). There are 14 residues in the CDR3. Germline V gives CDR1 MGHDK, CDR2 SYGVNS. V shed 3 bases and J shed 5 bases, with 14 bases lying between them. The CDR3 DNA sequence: TGTGCCAGCAGTGACCCACAGGGCTTGAACGAGCAGTACTTC. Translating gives CASSDPQGLNEQYF.

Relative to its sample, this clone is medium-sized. Written as DNA, the CDR3 is TGCGCCAGCAGCTTGACTAGCGATAATGAGCAGTTCTTC. Translation gives CASSLTSDNEQFF. V usage is TRBV5-1 and J usage is TRBJ2-1; 7 bases are a match to TRBD2. Trimming removed 1 base from V and 7 bases from J; junction bases left unmatched: 2. The CDR3 spans 13 residues. CDR1 is SGHRS and CDR2 is YFSETQ in the germline V gene.

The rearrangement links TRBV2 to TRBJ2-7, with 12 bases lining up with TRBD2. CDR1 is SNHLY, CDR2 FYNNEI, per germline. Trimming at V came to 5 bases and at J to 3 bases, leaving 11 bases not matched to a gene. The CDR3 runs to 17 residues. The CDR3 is CASSRSSGRGTHYEQYF. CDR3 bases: TGTGCCAGCAGTAGGTCTAGCGGGAGGGGGACCCACTACGAGCAGTACTTC.

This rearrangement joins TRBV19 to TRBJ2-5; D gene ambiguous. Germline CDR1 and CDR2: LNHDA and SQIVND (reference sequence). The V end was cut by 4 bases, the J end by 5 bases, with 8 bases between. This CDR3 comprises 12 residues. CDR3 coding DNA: TGTGCCAGTAGTACCCTCGGGGAGACCCAGTACTTC. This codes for CASSTLGETQYF. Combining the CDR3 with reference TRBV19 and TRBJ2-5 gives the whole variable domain DGGITQSPKYLFRKEGQNVTLSCEQNLNHDAMYWYRQDPGQGLRLIYYSQIVNDFQKGDIAEGYSVSREKKESFPLTVTSAQKNPTAFYLCASSTLGETQYFGPGTRLLVL.

The CDR3 loop is CASVMAPGGTGELFF. The CDR3 DNA follows: TGTGCCAGCGTTATGGCTCCTGGCGGCACCGGGGAGCTGTTTTTT. The rearrangement uses TRBV2 and TRBJ2-2; D unresolved. The CDR3 extends over 15 amino acids. Germline V gene lookup returns CDR1 SNHLY and CDR2 FYNNEI. Trimming left V 8 bases short and J 4 bases short, with 17 bases between.

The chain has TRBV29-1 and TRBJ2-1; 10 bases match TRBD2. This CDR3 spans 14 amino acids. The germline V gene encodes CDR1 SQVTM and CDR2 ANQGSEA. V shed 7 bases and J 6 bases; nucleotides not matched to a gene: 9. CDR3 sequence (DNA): TGCAGCGCCTCAGGAGCGGGAGGGCCCAATGAGCAGTTCTTC. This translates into CSASGAGGPNEQFF.

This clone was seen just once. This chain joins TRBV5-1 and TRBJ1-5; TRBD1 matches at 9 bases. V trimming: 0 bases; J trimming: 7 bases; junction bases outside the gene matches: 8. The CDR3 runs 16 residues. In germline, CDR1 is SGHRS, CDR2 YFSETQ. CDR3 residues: CASSLEGQGSGQPQHF. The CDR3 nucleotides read TGCGCCAGCAGCTTGGAGGGACAGGGTTCCGGACAGCCCCAGCATTTT.

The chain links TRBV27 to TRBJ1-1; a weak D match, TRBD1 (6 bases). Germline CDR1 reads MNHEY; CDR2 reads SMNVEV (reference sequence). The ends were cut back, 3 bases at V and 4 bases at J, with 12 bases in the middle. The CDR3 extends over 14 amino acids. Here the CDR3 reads CASSFTGWITEAFF. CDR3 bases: TGTGCCAGCAGTTTCACAGGGTGGATCACTGAAGCTTTCTTT.